The 26 T cell receptor beta chains listed next were all sequenced from one sample in a study of control samples from healthy donors and cancer patients (dated by TCRdb to about 2020). Libraries were prepared through the immunoSEQ multiplex PCR assay. TCRdb provides this immuneACCESS table in a form limited to in-frame rearrangements. Some clones are lacking; in checked studies, under half of them reflect an unresolved V gene, and why the rest are absent is not known. Recorded for this sample are roughly 120,000 clones; more than 85% of them occurred a single time. The ten largest account for approximately 2.5% of the sample. Source material: blood. The receptor set was obtained from a man between 25 and 39 years old in good health.

The chain carries TRBV6-5 and TRBJ2-1; the match to TRBD1 covers 10 bases. The CDR3 runs to 14 residues. CDR1 and CDR2 from the germline V gene are MNHEY and SVGAGI. V was pared by 6 bases and J by 6 bases, with 5 bases of the junction left unmatched. CDR3 DNA sequence: TGTGCCAGCAGAAGACAGGGGGCAACCAATGAGCAGTTCTTC. Amino acid sequence: CASRRQGATNEQFF.

The chain uses TRBV7-6 and TRBJ2-2; D unresolved. Germline assignment: CDR1 SGHVS and CDR2 FNYEAQ. The CDR3 has 15 residues. Trimming took 1 base from V and 0 from J, leaving 6 bases between them. The CDR3 DNA is TGTGCCAGCAGCTTAGATGGGCCGAACACCGGGGAGCTGTTTTTT. Residues: CASSLDGPNTGELFF.

The gene calls are TRBV2 and TRBJ1-2; possibly TRBD1 for D (5 bases). CDR1 and CDR2 (germline): SNHLY, FYNNEI. There are 14 residues in the CDR3. V was clipped by 3 bases and J by 5 bases, with 13 bases between them. The CDR3 DNA reads TGTGCCAGCAGTGATGGCAGGGTATTTTATGGCTACACCTTC. Translating gives CASSDGRVFYGYTF.

The chain recombines TRBV6-4 with TRBJ2-2; 7 bases map to TRBD2. CDR3 length: 13 residues. Trimming removed 2 bases from V and 8 bases from J; junction bases left unmatched: 2. Germline CDR1 reads MRHNA; CDR2 reads SNTAGT. CDR3 residues: CASSDERGGELFF. The CDR3 nucleotides are TGTGCCAGCAGTGACGAGCGGGGAGGGGAGCTGTTTTTT.

The gene calls are TRBV5-6 and TRBJ2-6; no firm D call. Germline lookup yields CDR1 SGHDT and CDR2 YYEEEE. The V gene lost 5 bases and the J gene lost 0 bases, with 12 bases spanning the gap. This CDR3 has 16 amino acids. The CDR3 DNA reads as TGTGCCAGCAGTTCGTGGGTCCTCTCTGGGGCCAACGTCCTGACTTTC. Translation gives CASSSWVLSGANVLTF.

This chain uses TRBV9 with TRBJ2-5, with D possibly TRBD2 on 5 matching bases. With 4 bases removed from V and 2 bases from J, the gap between germline ends came to 15 bases. This CDR3 region has 15 residues. Germline V CDR1 and CDR2: SGDLS, YYNGEE. The CDR3 sequence is CASSPGIGHQETQYF. The DNA of the CDR3 is TGTGCCAGCAGCCCCGGGATCGGTCATCAAGAGACCCAGTACTTC.

The chain couples TRBV15 to TRBJ2-1, with D possibly TRBD2 on 6 matching bases. Per germline, CDR1 LNHNV and CDR2 YYDKDF (reference sequence). With 1 base removed from V and 2 bases from J, the gap between germline ends came to 18 bases. The CDR3 runs to 18 residues. The CDR3 DNA follows: TGTGCCACCAGCAGAGGGAGGATGACGGGGGACCCCTACAATGAGCAGTTCTTC. It specifies CATSRGRMTGDPYNEQFF. Drawing the rest from reference TRBV15 and TRBJ2-1, the complete variable domain is DAMVIQNPRYQVTQFGKPVTLSCSQTLNHNVMYWYQQKSSQAPKLLFHYYDKDFNNEADTPDNFQSRRPNTSFCFLDIRSPGLGDTAMYLCATSRGRMTGDPYNEQFFGPGTRLTVL.

The chain is built from TRBV5-1 and TRBJ1-3; D gene unclear. V lost 2 bases and J lost 0, with 9 bases in between. The CDR3 runs 15 residues. The germline CDR1 and CDR2 sequences are SGHRS and YFSETQ. The CDR3 region has the DNA TGCGCCAGCAGCTTCGGCAGTCCCTCTGGAAACACCATATATTTT. This translates into CASSFGSPSGNTIYF.

This clone was detected once. The rearrangement uses TRBV9 and TRBJ2-3, with a tentative D call TRBD1 (5 bases). There are 14 residues in the CDR3. Trimming removed 4 bases from V and 3 bases from J, with 12 bases in between. Germline loops: CDR1 SGDLS, CDR2 YYNGEE. This CDR3 is CASSRLGPTDTQYF. DNA of the CDR3: TGTGCCAGCAGCCGATTGGGGCCTACAGATACGCAGTATTTT.

V gene TRBV4-2 combines with J gene TRBJ2-6; D gene unclear. The CDR3 totals 17 residues. V dropped 0 bases and J dropped 0 bases, with 9 bases sitting between them. CDR1 is LGHNA and CDR2 is YNFKEQ in the germline V gene. This CDR3 is CASSQDTENSGANVLTF. CDR3 in DNA: TGTGCCAGCAGCCAAGATACGGAAAACTCTGGGGCCAACGTCCTGACTTTC.

The rearrangement links TRBV5-1 to TRBJ1-2; D ambiguous. Trimming removed 4 bases from V and 6 bases from J, with 13 bases in between. CDR3 length: 13 residues. CDR1 is SGHRS and CDR2 is YFSETQ in the germline V gene. The DNA of the CDR3 is TGCGCCAGCAGCGCGACGATTTACGATGGCTACACCTTC. This translates into CASSATIYDGYTF.

V gene TRBV9 combines with J gene TRBJ2-1; 12 bases align to TRBD2. CDR3 length: 17 amino acids. CDR1 is SGDLS, CDR2 YYNGEE, per germline. The V and J ends lost 3 bases and 5 bases, in that order; junction bases with no gene match: 9. This CDR3 reads CASSGPSLAGGHNEQFF. CDR3 DNA sequence: TGTGCCAGCAGCGGACCTTCACTAGCGGGGGGCCACAATGAGCAGTTCTTC.

The chain has TRBV27 and TRBJ1-4, with a tentative D call TRBD1 (6 bases). The germline gives CDR1 MNHEY, CDR2 SMNVEV (reference sequence). The CDR3 runs 14 residues. The V end lost 2 bases, the J end lost 8 bases, and 12 bases lay between the germline ends. The CDR3 nucleotides read TGTGCCAGCAGTTTAAGGGGGGCTGGAGAAAAACTGTTTTTT. It translates to CASSLRGAGEKLFF.

The chain joins TRBV5-1 to TRBJ2-2; D is unresolved. Germline V gene sequence: CDR1 SGHRS, CDR2 YFSETQ. CDR3 size: 14 residues. Trimming cost V 0 bases and J 4 bases, with 7 bases left between them. The CDR3 bases are TGCGCCAGCAGCTTGGGTGGATTCACCGGGGAGCTGTTTTTT. Amino acid sequence: CASSLGGFTGELFF.

The gene calls are TRBV20-1 and TRBJ1-4; unclear D gene. From germline, CDR1 is DFQATT and CDR2 SNEGSKA (reference sequence). The CDR3 is 11 amino acids. Deletions cut 5 bases from V and 5 bases from J, with 6 bases between. CDR3 loop: CSAPRNEKLFF. CDR3 DNA sequence: TGCAGTGCTCCCAGGAATGAAAAACTGTTTTTT.

The chain recombines TRBV6-5 with TRBJ1-2; tentative D call: TRBD1 (6 bases). V was pared by 8 bases and J by 7 bases, with 23 bases between. The CDR3 has 15 amino acids. Germline loops: CDR1 MNHEY, CDR2 SVGAGI. CDR3 loop: CASLSGGKGKTGYTF. The CDR3 nucleotides are TGTGCCAGCCTTTCCGGGGGCAAGGGGAAAACTGGCTACACCTTC.

The CDR3 loop is CAINRLAGSADTGELFF. CDR3 coding DNA: TGTGCCATCAACCGACTAGCGGGCTCTGCCGACACCGGGGAGCTGTTTTTT. The rearrangement uses TRBV10-3 and TRBJ2-2; 10 bases agree with TRBD2. V gave up 7 bases and J gave up 3 bases; unmatched junction bases: 11. The CDR3 covers 17 residues. Germline V gene data show CDR1 as ENHRY and CDR2 as SYGVKD.

The sample holds one count of this clone. The CDR3 DNA reads TGTGCCAGCAGCTCGACCCGAGCGTCTAGCACAGATACGCAGTATTTT. Translation: CASSSTRASSTDTQYF. This sequence joins TRBV5-8 and TRBJ2-3; D is undetermined. The V gene's germline CDR1 is SGHTS and CDR2 YDEGEE. This CDR3 region has 16 residues. Trimming pared 3 bases from V and 0 bases from J, leaving 14 bases between. Together with reference TRBV5-8 and TRBJ2-3, the CDR3 gives the full variable domain: EAGVTQSPTHLIKTRGQQATLRCSPISGHTSVYWYQQALGLGLQFLLWYDEGEERNRGNFPPRFSGRQFPNYSSELNVNALELEDSALYLCASSSTRASSTDTQYFGPGTRLTVL.

The chain is built from TRBV9 and TRBJ2-7; a weak D match, TRBD2 (6 bases). V was clipped by 0 bases and J by 6 bases, with 10 bases between them. This CDR3 has 13 residues. Germline assignment: CDR1 SGDLS and CDR2 YYNGEE. The CDR3 nucleotides read TGTGCCAGCAGCGTAGGGAGGGGCAGCGAGCAGTACTTC. It translates to CASSVGRGSEQYF.

The rearrangement links TRBV10-3 to TRBJ1-2; 7 bases agree with TRBD1. The CDR3 extends over 13 amino acids. Germline assignment: CDR1 ENHRY and CDR2 SYGVKD. The junction had 10 bases not matched to a gene; V was cut back by 8 bases and J by 7 bases. In DNA form, the CDR3 reads TGTGCCATCCGGAACAGGGGTAATAGTGGCTACACCTTC. Its translation: CAIRNRGNSGYTF.

The chain couples TRBV9 to TRBJ1-6; tentative D call: TRBD1 (5 bases). Germline loops: CDR1 SGDLS, CDR2 YYNGEE. The CDR3 is 15 residues long. Deletions cut 4 bases from V and 11 bases from J, with 19 bases between. The DNA of the CDR3 is TGTGCCAGCAGCCCGCTTTTGGGGGGGGATCCACCCCTCCACTTT. It codes for CASSPLLGGDPPLHF.

The rearrangement links TRBV9 to TRBJ2-3; 10 nucleotides match TRBD2. Per germline, CDR1 SGDLS and CDR2 YYNGEE. The CDR3 contains 17 residues. V trimming: 0 bases; J trimming: 5 bases; junction bases outside the gene matches: 9. The CDR3 DNA sequence: TGTGCCAGCAGCGTAGCGGCTAGCGGGAGAAAGTTAGATACGCAGTATTTT. Protein product: CASSVAASGRKLDTQYF.

J is TRBJ1-6 and V is TRBV6-4; D remains unclear. In germline, CDR1 is MRHNA, CDR2 SNTAGT. The CDR3 runs 14 residues. Between the trimmed V and J ends, which lost 4 bases and 5 bases, there was a span of 9 bases. The CDR3, as DNA: TGTGCCAGCAGTGTCGCGCATGATAATTCACCCCTCCACTTT. It translates to CASSVAHDNSPLHF.

This clone has just one count. This chain uses TRBV6-5 with TRBJ1-3; no reliable D call. The CDR3 spans 14 residues. V was trimmed by 5 bases and J by 4 bases, leaving 12 bases between them. Germline-derived CDR1 and CDR2 are MNHEY and SVGAGI. CDR3 sequence reads: CASSPRPWGNTIYF. The CDR3 DNA reads TGTGCCAGCAGTCCCCGACCCTGGGGAAACACCATATATTTT.

This chain links TRBV5-4 with TRBJ1-2, with D perhaps TRBD1 (5 bases). The V and J ends lost 0 bases and 4 bases respectively, with 16 bases between them. The CDR3 totals 16 residues. CDR1 and CDR2 from the germline V gene are SGHNT and YYREEE (reference sequence). In DNA, the CDR3 is TGTGCCAGCAGCTTGGATGAGAGGGGCCGCACCTATGGCTACACCTTC. Protein: CASSLDERGRTYGYTF.

This chain connects TRBV10-3 to TRBJ2-2; 8 bases agree with TRBD2. The CDR3 is 15 residues long. Germline CDR1 reads ENHRY; CDR2 reads SYGVKD. Unmatched junction bases numbered 2, after V lost 2 bases and J lost 3 bases. CDR3 residues: CAISEAGGYTGELFF. The CDR3 region has the DNA TGTGCCATCAGTGAGGCGGGGGGTTACACCGGGGAGCTGTTTTTT.